This T cell receptor beta chain was identified during a study of blood T cell repertoires in COVID-19 (dated by TCRdb to 2020 to 2022). About the study as a whole: Samples covering the acute and convalescent phases of COVID-19 were provided by collaborators in the United States, Italy and Spain. The prospective study material was composed of cDNA or gDNA derived from T cells, B-cell-depleted T cells, or PBMCs. Deeply sampled blood TCRbeta repertoires from subjects exposed to, actively infected with, or recovered from COVID-19 were included in the dataset. The repertoires were released in a freely available public database intended as a resource for research on the immune response to SARS-CoV-2. Samples came from the ongoing ImmuneRACE study (first 160 participants) plus 1,254 subjects from 6 global collaborators. Nearly every sample came with metadata listing a de-identified subject ID, COVID-19 status, age in years and sex. Where available, HLA class I and class II types were obtained from metadata supplied by the sample provider rather than from assay-based typing. What the work shows at the level of the full study, not this receptor alone: How much clinical and demographic metadata was included differed by source and by participant, and the metadata was provided uncurated.

The immunoSEQ Assay, a bias-controlled multiplex PCR, was used to amplify TCRbeta CDR3 regions from genomic DNA. The published analysis was carried out like this. Within the assay, amplification of reference gene primers was used to estimate how many nucleated cells each sample contained. To quantify the absolute abundance of each unique TCRbeta CDR3 rearrangement, sequence reads were collapsed and filtered. Productive Simpson clonality was computed per sample as the square root of Simpson's diversity index over productive rearrangements. The table was pulled from immuneACCESS by TCRdb, which kept in-frame rearrangements only. Such tables lose some clones; where checked, under half of the loss comes from unresolved V genes, and the rest has no known cause. V, J and clone size are those of that table, while D and trimming were read from the DNA. In this sample the table shows just under 150,000 clones, approximately 84% of which occur a single time. In total, the top ten clones hold roughly 2.5% of the sample.

Trimming costs V 4 bases and J 0 bases, and their ends lie 16 bases apart. According to the germline V gene, CDR1 reads SGDLS and CDR2 reads YYNGEE. The CDR3 contains 16 residues, cysteine and phenylalanine counted. Solely the CDR3 DNA is kept, with 48 bases framed from the first base. Each collaborating institution followed its own protocols to collect whole blood in K2EDTA tubes. Collaborator samples were shipped for TCRbeta analysis as frozen whole blood, isolated PBMCs, or DNA extracted from either sample type. Concerning this clone itself: Which antigen it targets is not known. No per-base quality is available; no much larger clone lies one base away.

What was sequenced was peripheral blood. Recombination connected TRBV9 to TRBJ1-2; a tentative D match to TRBD1 spans 5 bases. This receptor was identified in a human donor with acute or convalescent COVID-19. The donor label of this sample is uncertain. In nucleotide form, the sequence is TGTGCCAGCAGCCAGAGGGGAGGTACCTCTAACTATGGCTACACCTTC. Translation gives CASSQRGGTSNYGYTF. The full variable domain, with segments outside the CDR3 supplied by the reference TRBV9 and TRBJ1-2 proteins, appears as DSGVTQTPKHLITATGQRVTLRCSPRSGDLSVYWYQQSLDQGLQFLIQYYNGEERAKGNILERFSAQQFPDLHSELNLSSLELGDSALYFCASSQRGGTSNYGYTFGSGTRLTVV.